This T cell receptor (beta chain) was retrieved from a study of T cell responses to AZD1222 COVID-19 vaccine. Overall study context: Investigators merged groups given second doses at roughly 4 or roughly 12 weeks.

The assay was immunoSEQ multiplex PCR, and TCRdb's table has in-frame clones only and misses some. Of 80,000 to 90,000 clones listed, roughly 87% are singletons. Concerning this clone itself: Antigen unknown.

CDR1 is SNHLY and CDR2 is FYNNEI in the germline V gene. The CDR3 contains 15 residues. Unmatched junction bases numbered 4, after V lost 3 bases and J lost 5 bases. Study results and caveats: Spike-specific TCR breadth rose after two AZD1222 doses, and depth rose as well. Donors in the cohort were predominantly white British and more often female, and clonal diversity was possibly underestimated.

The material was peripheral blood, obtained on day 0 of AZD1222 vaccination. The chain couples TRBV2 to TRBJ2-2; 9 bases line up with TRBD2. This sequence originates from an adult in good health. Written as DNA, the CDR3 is TGTGCCAGCAGTGACGCGGGAGGGCCGACCGGGGAGCTGTTTTTT. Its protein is CASSDAGGPTGELFF.